Described below is a single T cell receptor (beta chain) sequence and its context. How the authors handled the data: Cell counts per sample came from amplifying reference gene primers. The method was immunoSEQ multiplex PCR; TCRdb's version includes in-frame clones alone and lacks a portion of them. That table gives V, J and clone size, and the DNA gave D and trimming. The sample has about half a million clones; approximately 83% are singletons. This specimen comes from a study of blood T cell repertoires in COVID-19. The CDR3 covers 17 residues. Germline V gives CDR1 SGHNT, CDR2 YYREEE (reference sequence). V lost 4 bases to trimming and J lost 7 bases; unmatched junction nucleotides: 16.

The sample comprised peripheral blood. The sequence came from a human donor in a cohort sampled during active COVID-19. The V and J genes are TRBV5-4 and TRBJ2-2, with 7 bases lining up with TRBD2. As DNA, the CDR3 is TGTGCCAGCAGCCTAACCACCGGGGGAGGGCCAGGCGGGGAGCTGTTTTTT. Amino acid sequence: CASSLTTGGGPGGELFF.